Reported below is one T cell receptor beta chain. As yet, its antigen is unknown. Using its own MiXCR run on the RT-PCR reads, TCRdb lists one record per CDR3 protein. The table has hundreds of thousands of distinct CDR3 sequences, about 25% seen once. Trimming at V came to 6 bases and at J to 4 bases, leaving 10 bases not matched to a gene. This CDR3 comprises 15 residues. CDR1 DFQATT and CDR2 SNEGSKA come from the germline V gene (reference sequence). These data originate in a study of response to subunit inactivated influenza vaccine. Study-wide points: T cells newly recruited by each seasonal influenza vaccination are few, the authors suggested.

The input for sequencing was CD4+ T cells sorted from PBMCs, taken more than 4 days after vaccination. The rearrangement links TRBV20-1 to TRBJ2-1; 9 bases fit TRBD1. The receptor was derived from a man aged 50 to 59 who received an inactivated influenza vaccine. Here the CDR3 DNA reads TGCAGTGCCGTTACCGGGACAGGGAATTACAATGAGCAGTTCTTC. Protein product: CSAVTGTGNYNEQFF.